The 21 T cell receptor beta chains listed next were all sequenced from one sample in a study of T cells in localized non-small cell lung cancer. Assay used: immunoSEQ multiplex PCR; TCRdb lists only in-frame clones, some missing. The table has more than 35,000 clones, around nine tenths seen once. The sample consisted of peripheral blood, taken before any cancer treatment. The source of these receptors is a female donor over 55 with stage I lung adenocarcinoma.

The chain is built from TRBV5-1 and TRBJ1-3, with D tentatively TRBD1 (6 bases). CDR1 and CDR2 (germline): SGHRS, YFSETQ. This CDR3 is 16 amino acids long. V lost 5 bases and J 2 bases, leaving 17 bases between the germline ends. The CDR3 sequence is CASRPTTGKAGNTIYF. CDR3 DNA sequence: TGCGCCAGCAGACCCACAACAGGGAAGGCTGGAAACACCATATATTTT. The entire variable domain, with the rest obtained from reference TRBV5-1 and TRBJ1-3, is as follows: KAGVTQTPRYLIKTRGQQVTLSCSPISGHRSVSWYQQTPGQGLQFLFEYFSETQRNKGNFPGRFSGRQFSNSRSEMNVSTLELGDSALYLCASRPTTGKAGNTIYFGEGSWLTVV.

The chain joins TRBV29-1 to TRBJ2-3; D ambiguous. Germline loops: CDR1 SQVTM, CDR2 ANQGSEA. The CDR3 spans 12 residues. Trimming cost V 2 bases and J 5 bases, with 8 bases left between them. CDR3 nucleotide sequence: TGCAGCGTTGAATTTGGAAAAGATACGCAGTATTTT. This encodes CSVEFGKDTQYF.

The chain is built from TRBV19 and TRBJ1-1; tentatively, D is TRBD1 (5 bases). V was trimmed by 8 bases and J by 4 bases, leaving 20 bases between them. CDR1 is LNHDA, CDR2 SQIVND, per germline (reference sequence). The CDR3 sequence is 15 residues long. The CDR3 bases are TGTGCCAGTCAAAGTGGGGGGTGGATGGGCACTGAAGCTTTCTTT. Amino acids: CASQSGGWMGTEAFF. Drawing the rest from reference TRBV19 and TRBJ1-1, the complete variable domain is DGGITQSPKYLFRKEGQNVTLSCEQNLNHDAMYWYRQDPGQGLRLIYYSQIVNDFQKGDIAEGYSVSREKKESFPLTVTSAQKNPTAFYLCASQSGGWMGTEAFFGQGTRLTVV.

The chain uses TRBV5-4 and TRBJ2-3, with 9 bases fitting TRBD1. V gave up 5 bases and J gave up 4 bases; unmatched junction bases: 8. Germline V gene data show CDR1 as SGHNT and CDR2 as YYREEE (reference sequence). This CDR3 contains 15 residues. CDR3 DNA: TGTGCCAGCAGGCTTGGGGGACAGGGTGCAGATACGCAGTATTTT. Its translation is CASRLGGQGADTQYF.

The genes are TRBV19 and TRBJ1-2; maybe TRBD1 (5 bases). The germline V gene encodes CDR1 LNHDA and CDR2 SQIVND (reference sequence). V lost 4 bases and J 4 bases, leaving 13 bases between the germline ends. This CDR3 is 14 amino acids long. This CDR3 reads CASSTRGGSYGYTF. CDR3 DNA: TGTGCCAGTAGTACCCGTGGGGGTAGCTATGGCTACACCTTC.

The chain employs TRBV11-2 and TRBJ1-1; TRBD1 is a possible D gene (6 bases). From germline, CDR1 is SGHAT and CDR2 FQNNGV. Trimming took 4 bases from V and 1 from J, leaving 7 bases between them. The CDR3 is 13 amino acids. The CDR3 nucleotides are TGTGCCAGCAGCTCAGGGGCGAACACTGAAGCTTTCTTT. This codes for CASSSGANTEAFF.

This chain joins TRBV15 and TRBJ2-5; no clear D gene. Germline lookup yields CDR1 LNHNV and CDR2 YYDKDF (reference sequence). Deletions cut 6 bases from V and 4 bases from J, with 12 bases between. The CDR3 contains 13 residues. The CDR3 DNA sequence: TGTGCCACCAGTCCTCACCCCCCAGAGACCCAGTACTTC. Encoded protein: CATSPHPPETQYF.

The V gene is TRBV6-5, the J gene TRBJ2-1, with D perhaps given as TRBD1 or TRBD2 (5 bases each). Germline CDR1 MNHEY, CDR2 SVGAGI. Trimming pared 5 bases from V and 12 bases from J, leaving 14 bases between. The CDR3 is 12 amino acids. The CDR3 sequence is CASSRDLTVQFF. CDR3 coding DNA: TGTGCCAGCAGTAGGGACCTTACGGTGCAGTTCTTC.

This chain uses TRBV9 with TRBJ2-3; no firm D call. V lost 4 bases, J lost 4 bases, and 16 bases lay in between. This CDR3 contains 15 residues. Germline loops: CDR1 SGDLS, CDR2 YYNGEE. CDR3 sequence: CASSPQDQPADTQYF. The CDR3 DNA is TGTGCCAGCAGCCCCCAGGACCAGCCGGCAGATACGCAGTATTTT.

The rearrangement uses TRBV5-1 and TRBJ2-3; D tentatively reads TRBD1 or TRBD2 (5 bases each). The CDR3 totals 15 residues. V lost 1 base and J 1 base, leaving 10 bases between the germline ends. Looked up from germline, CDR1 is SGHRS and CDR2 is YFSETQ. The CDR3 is CASSLWGSGTDTQYF. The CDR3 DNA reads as TGCGCCAGCAGCTTGTGGGGGAGTGGCACAGATACGCAGTATTTT.

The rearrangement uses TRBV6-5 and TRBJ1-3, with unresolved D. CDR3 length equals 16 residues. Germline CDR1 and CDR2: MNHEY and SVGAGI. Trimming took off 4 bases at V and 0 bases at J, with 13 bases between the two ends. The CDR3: CASSSHRTFSGNTIYF. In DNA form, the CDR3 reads TGTGCCAGCAGTTCTCACAGAACTTTCTCTGGAAACACCATATATTTT.

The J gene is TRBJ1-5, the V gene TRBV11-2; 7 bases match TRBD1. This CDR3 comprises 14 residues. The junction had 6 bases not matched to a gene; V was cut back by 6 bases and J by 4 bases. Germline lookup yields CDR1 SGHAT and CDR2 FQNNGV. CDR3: CASSADRANQPQHF. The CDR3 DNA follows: TGTGCCAGCAGTGCTGACAGGGCGAATCAGCCCCAGCATTTT.

The CDR3 DNA is TGTGCCAGCAGCGTAGGGGCAGGAATCGGTGAAAAACTGTTTTTT. Its translation: CASSVGAGIGEKLFF. The chain links TRBV9 to TRBJ1-4; D ambiguous. This CDR3 has 15 amino acids. The V gene's germline CDR1 is SGDLS and CDR2 YYNGEE. V gave up 0 bases and J gave up 7 bases, with 13 bases separating them.

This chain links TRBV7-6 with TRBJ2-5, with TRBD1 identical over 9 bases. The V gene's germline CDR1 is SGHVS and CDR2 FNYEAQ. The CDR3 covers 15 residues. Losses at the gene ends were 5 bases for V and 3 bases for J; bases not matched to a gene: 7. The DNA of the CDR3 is TGTGCCAGCAGCACCCCCGGGACAGGGAAAGAGACCCAGTACTTC. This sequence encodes CASSTPGTGKETQYF.

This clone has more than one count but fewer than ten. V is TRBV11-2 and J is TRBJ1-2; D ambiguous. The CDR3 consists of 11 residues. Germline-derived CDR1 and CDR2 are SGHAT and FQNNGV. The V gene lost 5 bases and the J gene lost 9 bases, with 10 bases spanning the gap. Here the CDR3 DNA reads TGTGCCAGCAGCCCCGGCGGCCGCTACACCTTC. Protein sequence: CASSPGGRYTF.

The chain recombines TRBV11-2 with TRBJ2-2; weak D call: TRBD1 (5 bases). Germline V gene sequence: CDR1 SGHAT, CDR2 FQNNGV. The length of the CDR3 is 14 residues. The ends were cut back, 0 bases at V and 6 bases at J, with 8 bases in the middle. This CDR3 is CASSLEWGAGELFF. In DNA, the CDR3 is TGTGCCAGCAGCTTAGAATGGGGCGCCGGGGAGCTGTTTTTT.

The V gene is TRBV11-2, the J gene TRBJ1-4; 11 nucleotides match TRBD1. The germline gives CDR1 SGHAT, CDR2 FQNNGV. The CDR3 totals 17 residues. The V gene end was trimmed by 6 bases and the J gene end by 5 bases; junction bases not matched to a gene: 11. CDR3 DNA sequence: TGTGCCAGCAGGACGGACAGGGGGCAGTTCAGAAATGAAAAACTGTTTTTT. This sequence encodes CASRTDRGQFRNEKLFF.

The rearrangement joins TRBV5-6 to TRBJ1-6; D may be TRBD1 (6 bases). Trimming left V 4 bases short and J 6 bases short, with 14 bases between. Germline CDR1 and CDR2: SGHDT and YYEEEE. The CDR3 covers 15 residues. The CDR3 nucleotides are TGTGCCAGCAGCCGCAGGGGAGTACGTAATTCACCCCTCCACTTT. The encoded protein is CASSRRGVRNSPLHF. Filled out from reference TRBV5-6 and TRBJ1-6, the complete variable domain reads DAGVTQSPTHLIKTRGQQVTLRCSPKSGHDTVSWYQQALGQGPQFIFQYYEEEERQRGNFPDRFSGHQFPNYSSELNVNALLLGDSALYLCASSRRGVRNSPLHFGNGTRLTVT.

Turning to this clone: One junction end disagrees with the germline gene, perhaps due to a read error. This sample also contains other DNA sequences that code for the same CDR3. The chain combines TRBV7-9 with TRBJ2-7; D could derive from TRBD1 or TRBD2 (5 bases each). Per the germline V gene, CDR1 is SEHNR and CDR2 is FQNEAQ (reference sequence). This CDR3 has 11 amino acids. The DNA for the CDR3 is TGTGCCAGCAGCTTGAGGGGCGAGCAATACTTC. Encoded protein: CASSLRGEQYF.

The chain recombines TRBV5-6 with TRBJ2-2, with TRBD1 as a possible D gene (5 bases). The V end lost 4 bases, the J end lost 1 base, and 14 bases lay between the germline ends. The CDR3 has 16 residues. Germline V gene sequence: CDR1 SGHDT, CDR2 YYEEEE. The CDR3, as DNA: TGTGCCAGCAGCAGAATCGACAGCCGGAACACCGGGGAGCTGTTTTTT. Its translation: CASSRIDSRNTGELFF.

CDR3 protein: CASSLRGRVDYGYTF. The CDR3 DNA reads as TGTGCCAGCAGCTTGCGGGGGCGGGTGGATTATGGCTACACCTTC. The chain employs TRBV5-6 and TRBJ1-2; weak D call: TRBD1 (6 bases). CDR1 and CDR2 (germline): SGHDT, YYEEEE. V was clipped by 1 base and J by 5 bases, with 15 bases between them. The CDR3 extends over 15 amino acids.